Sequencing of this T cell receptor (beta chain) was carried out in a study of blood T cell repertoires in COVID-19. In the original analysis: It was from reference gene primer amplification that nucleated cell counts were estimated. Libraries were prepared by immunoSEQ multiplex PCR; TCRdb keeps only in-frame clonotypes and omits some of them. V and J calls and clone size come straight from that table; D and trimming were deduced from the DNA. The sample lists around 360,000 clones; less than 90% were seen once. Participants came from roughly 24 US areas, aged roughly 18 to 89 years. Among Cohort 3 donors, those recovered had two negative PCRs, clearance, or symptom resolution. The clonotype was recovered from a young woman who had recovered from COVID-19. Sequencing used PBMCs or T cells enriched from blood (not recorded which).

CDR3 sequence reads: CASSSTSGSGYNEQFF. In DNA, the CDR3 is TGTGCCAGCAGTTCGACTAGCGGGAGCGGCTACAATGAGCAGTTCTTC. The V gene is TRBV28, the J gene TRBJ2-1, with TRBD2 matching over 12 bases. From germline, CDR1 is MDHEN and CDR2 SYDVKM. The CDR3 runs 16 residues. The V segment lost 4 bases and the J segment 3 bases; nucleotides outside the gene matches: 4.